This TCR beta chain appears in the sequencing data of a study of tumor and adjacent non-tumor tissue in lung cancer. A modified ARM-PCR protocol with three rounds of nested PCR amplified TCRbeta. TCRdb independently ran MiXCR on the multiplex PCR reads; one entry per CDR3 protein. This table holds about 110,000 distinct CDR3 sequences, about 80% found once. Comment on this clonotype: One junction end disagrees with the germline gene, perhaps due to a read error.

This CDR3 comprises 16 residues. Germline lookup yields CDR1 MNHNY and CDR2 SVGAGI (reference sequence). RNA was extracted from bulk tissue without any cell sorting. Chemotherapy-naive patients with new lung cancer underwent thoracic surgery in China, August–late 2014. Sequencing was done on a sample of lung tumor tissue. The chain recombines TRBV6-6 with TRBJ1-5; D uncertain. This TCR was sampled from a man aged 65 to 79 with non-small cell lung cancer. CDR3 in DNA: TGTGCCACCAGTCCAGAGCCTTCAGGATTGATTCAGCCCCATCATTTT. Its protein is CATSPEPSGLIQPHHF.